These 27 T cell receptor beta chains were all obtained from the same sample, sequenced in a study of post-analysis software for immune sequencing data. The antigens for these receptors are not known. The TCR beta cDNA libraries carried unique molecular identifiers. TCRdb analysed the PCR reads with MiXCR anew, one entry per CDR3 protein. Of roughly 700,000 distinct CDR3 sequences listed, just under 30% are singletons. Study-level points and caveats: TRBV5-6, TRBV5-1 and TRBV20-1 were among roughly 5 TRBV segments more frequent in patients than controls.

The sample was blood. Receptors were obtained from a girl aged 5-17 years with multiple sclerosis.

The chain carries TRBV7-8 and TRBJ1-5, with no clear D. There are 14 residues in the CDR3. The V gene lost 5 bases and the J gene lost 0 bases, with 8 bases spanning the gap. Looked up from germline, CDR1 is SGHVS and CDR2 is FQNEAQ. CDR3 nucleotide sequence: TGTGCCAGCAGCGAGAACATTAGCAATCAGCCCCAGCATTTT. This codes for CASSENISNQPQHF. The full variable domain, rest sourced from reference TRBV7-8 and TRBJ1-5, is GAGVSQSPRYKVAKRGQDVALRCDPISGHVSLFWYQQALGQGPEFLTYFQNEAQLDKSGLPSDRFFAERPEGSVSTLKIQRTQQEDSAVYLCASSENISNQPQHFGDGTRLSIL.

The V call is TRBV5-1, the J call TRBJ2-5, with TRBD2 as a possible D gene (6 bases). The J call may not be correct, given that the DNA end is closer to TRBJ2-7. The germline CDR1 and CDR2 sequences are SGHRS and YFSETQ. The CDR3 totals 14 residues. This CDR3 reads CASSLDGRGNEQYF. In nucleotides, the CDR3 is TGCGCCAGCAGCTTGGACGGGAGAGGCAACGAGCAGTACTTC.

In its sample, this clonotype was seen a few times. The CDR3 loop reads CASSLIQVNTEAFF. DNA for the CDR3: TGTGCCAGCAGCTTAATACAGGTGAACACTGAAGCTTTCTTT. The chain couples TRBV7-2 to TRBJ1-1; tentatively, D is TRBD1 (5 bases). Between the trimmed V and J ends, which lost 2 bases and 0 bases, there was a span of 7 bases. Germline V gene lookup returns CDR1 SGHTA and CDR2 FQGNSA. The CDR3 runs 14 residues. Full variable domain (rest looked up from reference TRBV7-2 and TRBJ1-1): GAGVSQSPSNKVTEKGKDVELRCDPISGHTALYWYRQSLGQGLEFLIYFQGNSAPDKSGLPSDRFSAERTGGSVSTLTIQRTQQEDSAVYLCASSLIQVNTEAFFGQGTRLTVV.

The CDR3 bases are TGTGCCACCAGCGTTGAGCGGGGGAACTCCTACGAGCAGTACTTC. The encoded protein is CATSVERGNSYEQYF. V usage is TRBV15 and J usage is TRBJ2-7; 8 bases fit TRBD2. Per the germline V gene, CDR1 is LNHNV and CDR2 is YYDKDF (reference sequence). There are 15 residues in the CDR3. J gave up 0 bases and V 5 bases, and 6 bases lay outside the gene matches.

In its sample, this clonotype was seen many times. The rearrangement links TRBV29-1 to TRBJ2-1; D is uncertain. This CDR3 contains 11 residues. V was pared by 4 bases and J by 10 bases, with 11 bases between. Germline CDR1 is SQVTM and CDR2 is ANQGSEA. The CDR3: CSVVGLQEQFF. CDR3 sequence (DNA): TGCAGCGTTGTTGGTTTACAGGAGCAGTTCTTC.

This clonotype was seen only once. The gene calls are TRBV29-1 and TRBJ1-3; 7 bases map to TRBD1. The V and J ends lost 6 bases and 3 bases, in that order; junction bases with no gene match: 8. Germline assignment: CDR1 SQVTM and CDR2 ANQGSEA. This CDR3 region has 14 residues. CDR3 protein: CSVDQGEGGNTIYF. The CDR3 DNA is TGCAGCGTAGACCAGGGGGAAGGTGGAAACACCATATATTTT.

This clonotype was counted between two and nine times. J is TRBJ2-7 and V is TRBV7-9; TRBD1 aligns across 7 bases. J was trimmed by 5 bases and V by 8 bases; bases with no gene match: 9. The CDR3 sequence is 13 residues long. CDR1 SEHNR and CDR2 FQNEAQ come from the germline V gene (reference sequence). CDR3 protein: CASGHRGGNEQYF. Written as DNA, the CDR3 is TGTGCCAGCGGACACAGGGGTGGGAACGAGCAGTACTTC.

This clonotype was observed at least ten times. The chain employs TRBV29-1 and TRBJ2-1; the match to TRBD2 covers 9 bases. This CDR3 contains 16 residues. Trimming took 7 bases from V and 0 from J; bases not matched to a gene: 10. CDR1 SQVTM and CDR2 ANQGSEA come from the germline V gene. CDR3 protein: CSGDWAGGFSYNEQFF. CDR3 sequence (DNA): TGCAGCGGCGACTGGGCGGGGGGGTTCTCCTACAATGAGCAGTTCTTC.

CDR3: CASSLVSQAYGYTF. Here the CDR3 DNA reads TGTGCCAGCAGCTTAGTGTCGCAGGCCTATGGCTACACCTTC. The chain couples TRBV7-2 to TRBJ1-2; no clear D gene. In germline, CDR1 is SGHTA, CDR2 FQGNSA. V lost 1 base, J lost 4 bases, and 10 bases lay in between. The CDR3 loop spans 14 amino acids.

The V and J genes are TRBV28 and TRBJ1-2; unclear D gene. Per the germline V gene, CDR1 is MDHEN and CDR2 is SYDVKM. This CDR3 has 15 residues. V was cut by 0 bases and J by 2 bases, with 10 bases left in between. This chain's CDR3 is CASSLWEKLNYGYTF. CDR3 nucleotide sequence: TGTGCCAGCAGTTTATGGGAGAAATTAAACTATGGCTACACCTTC.

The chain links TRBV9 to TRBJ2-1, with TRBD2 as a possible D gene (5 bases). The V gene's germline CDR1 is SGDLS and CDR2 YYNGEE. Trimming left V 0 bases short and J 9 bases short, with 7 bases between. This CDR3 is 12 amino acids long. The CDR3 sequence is CASSVGETEQFF. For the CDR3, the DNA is TGTGCCAGCAGCGTAGGGGAGACTGAGCAGTTCTTC. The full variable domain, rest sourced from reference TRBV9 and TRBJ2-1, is DSGVTQTPKHLITATGQRVTLRCSPRSGDLSVYWYQQSLDQGLQFLIQYYNGEERAKGNILERFSAQQFPDLHSELNLSSLELGDSALYFCASSVGETEQFFGPGTRLTVL.

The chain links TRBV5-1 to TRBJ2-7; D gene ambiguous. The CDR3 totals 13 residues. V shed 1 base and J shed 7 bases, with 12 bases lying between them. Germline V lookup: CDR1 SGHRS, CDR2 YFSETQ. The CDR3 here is CASSLQPLGEQYF. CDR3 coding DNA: TGCGCCAGCAGCTTGCAACCGCTTGGAGAGCAGTACTTC.

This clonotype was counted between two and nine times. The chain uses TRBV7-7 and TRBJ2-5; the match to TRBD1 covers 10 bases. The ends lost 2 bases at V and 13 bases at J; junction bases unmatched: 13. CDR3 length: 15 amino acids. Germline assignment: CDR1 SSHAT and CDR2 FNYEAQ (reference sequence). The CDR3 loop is CASSLSGTGAHERYF. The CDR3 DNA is TGTGCCAGCAGCTTATCCGGGACAGGGGCCCACGAGCGGTACTTC. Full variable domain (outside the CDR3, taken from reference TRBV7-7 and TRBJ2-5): GAGVSQSPRYKVTKRGQDVTLRCDPISSHATLYWYQQALGQGPEFLTYFNYEAQPDKSGLPSDRFSAERPEGSISTLTIQRTEQRDSAMYRCASSLSGTGAHERYFGPGTRLLVL.

Here the CDR3 DNA reads TGCGCCAGCAGGGAGCCTAGCGGGACAGATACGCAGTATTTT. This translates into CASREPSGTDTQYF. This chain links TRBV10-2 with TRBJ2-3; 8 positions agree with TRBD2. The germline CDR1 and CDR2 sequences are WSHSY and SAAADI. The CDR3 has 14 amino acids. V trimming: 6 bases; J trimming: 3 bases; junction bases outside the gene matches: 5.

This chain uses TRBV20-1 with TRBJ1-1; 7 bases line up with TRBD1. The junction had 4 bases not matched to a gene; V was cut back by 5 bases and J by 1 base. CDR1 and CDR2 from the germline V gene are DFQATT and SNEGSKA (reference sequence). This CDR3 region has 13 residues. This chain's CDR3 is CSAGRQGNTEAFF. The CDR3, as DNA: TGCAGTGCTGGGCGACAGGGGAACACTGAAGCTTTCTTT.

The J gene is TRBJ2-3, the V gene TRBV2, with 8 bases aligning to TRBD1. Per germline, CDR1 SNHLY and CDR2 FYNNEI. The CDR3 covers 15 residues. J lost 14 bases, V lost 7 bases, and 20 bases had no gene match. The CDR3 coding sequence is TGTGCCAGCAATCCCACTTCCGGAGGGACAGGAACCCCGTATTTT. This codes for CASNPTSGGTGTPYF.

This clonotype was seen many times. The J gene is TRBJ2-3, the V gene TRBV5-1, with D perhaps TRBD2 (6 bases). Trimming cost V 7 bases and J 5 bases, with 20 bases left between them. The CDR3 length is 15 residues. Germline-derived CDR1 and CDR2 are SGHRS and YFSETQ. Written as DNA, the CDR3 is TGCGCCAGCGCCGCGACTAGGCCTCGGGGAGATACGCAGTATTTT. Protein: CASAATRPRGDTQYF.

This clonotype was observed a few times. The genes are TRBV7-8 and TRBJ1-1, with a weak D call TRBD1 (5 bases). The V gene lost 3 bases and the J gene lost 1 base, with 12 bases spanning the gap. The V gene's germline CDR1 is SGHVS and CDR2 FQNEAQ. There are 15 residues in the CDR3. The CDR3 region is CASSFGTARNTEAFF. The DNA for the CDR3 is TGTGCCAGCAGCTTTGGGACGGCGCGGAACACTGAAGCTTTCTTT. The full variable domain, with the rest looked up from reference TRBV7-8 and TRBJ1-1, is GAGVSQSPRYKVAKRGQDVALRCDPISGHVSLFWYQQALGQGPEFLTYFQNEAQLDKSGLPSDRFFAERPEGSVSTLKIQRTQQEDSAVYLCASSFGTARNTEAFFGQGTRLTVV.

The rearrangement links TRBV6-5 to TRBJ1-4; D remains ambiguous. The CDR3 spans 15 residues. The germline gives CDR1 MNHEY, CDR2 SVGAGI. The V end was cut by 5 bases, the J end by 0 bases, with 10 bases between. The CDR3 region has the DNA TGTGCCAGCAGTGCCGACTCAACAACTAATGAAAAACTGTTTTTT. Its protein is CASSADSTTNEKLFF.

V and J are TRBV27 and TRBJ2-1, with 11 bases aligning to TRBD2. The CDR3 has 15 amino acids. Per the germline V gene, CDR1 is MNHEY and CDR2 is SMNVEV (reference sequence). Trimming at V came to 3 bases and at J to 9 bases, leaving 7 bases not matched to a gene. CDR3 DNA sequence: TGTGCCAGCAGTTTCCCTACTAGCGGGGGTGGTGAGCAGTTCTTC. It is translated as CASSFPTSGGGEQFF.

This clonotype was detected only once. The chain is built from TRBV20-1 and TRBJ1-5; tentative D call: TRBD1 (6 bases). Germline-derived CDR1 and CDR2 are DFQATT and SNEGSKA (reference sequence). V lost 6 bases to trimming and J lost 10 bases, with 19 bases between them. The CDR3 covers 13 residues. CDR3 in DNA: TGCAGTGCGAGGAACAGGGCCGCGGGCCCCCAGCATTTT. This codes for CSARNRAAGPQHF.

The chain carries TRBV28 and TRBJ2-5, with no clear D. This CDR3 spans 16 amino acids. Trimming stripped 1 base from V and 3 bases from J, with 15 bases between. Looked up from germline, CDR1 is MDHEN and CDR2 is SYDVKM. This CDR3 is CASSLLAEWNEETQYF. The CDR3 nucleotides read TGTGCCAGCAGTTTATTGGCTGAATGGAATGAAGAGACCCAGTACTTC.

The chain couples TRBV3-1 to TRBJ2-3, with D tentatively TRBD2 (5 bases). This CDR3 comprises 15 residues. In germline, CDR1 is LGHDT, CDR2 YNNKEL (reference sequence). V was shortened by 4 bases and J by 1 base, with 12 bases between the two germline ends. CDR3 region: CASSLASGGTDTQYF. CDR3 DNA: TGTGCCAGCAGCCTGGCGAGCGGCGGCACAGATACGCAGTATTTT.

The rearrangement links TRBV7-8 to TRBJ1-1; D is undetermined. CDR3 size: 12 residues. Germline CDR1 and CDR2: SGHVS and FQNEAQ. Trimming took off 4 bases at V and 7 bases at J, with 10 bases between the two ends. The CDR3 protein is CASSYHGIEAFF. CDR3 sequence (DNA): TGTGCCAGCAGCTACCATGGGATTGAAGCTTTCTTT.

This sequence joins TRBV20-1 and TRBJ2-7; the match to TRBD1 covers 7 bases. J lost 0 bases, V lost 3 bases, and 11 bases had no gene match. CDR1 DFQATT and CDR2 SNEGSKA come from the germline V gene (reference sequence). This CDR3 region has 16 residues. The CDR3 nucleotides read TGCAGTGCTAGGGGGGCCGGGACAGCGTACTCCTACGAGCAGTACTTC. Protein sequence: CSARGAGTAYSYEQYF.

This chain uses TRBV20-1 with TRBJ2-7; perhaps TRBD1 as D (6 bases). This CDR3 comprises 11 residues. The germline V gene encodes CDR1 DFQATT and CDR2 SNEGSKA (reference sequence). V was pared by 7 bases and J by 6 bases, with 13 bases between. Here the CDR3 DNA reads TGCAGTGTCCCACAGGGCGTCGAGCAGTACTTC. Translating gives CSVPQGVEQYF.

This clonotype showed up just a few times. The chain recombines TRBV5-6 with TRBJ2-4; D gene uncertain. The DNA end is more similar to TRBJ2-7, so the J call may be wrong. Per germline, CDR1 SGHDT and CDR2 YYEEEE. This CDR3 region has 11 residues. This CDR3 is CASSTDYEQYF. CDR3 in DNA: TGTGCCAGCAGCACTGACTACGAGCAGTACTTC.